These 11 T cell receptor beta chains came from one sample sequenced in a study of shared clonotypes between healthy human individuals. Positive CCR7 selection of CD45RO-negative cells yielded the naive CD8 cells, and terminally differentiated effector memory CD45RA+ cells were excluded. Libraries were prepared by immunoSEQ multiplex PCR; TCRdb keeps only in-frame clonotypes and omits some of them. The sample has about 1,900,000 clones, about 95% seen once. Sequencing was done on a sample of naive CD8+ T cells sorted from blood. The source of these receptors is a man younger than 35 in good health.

The rearrangement joins TRBV27 to TRBJ2-1; 7 nucleotides align to TRBD2. Trimming took 5 bases from V and 5 from J; bases not matched to a gene: 6. The CDR3 consists of 14 residues. Germline V lookup: CDR1 MNHEY, CDR2 SMNVEV (reference sequence). The CDR3 sequence: CASSPRDYNNEQFF. The DNA of the CDR3 is TGTGCCAGCAGTCCCCGGGACTATAACAATGAGCAGTTCTTC.

The chain carries TRBV6-5 and TRBJ1-2; D is possibly TRBD1 (6 bases). CDR1 is MNHEY and CDR2 is SVGAGI in the germline V gene. V was trimmed by 7 bases and J by 0 bases, leaving 9 bases between them. The length of the CDR3 is 13 residues. DNA for the CDR3: TGTGCCAGCAAAGGACAGACTAACTATGGCTACACCTTC. Translation: CASKGQTNYGYTF.

The CDR3, as DNA: TGCGCCAGCAGCTTGTTTCTAGCGGGGGGCACAGATACGCAGTATTTT. Its protein is CASSLFLAGGTDTQYF. The chain has TRBV5-1 and TRBJ2-3; TRBD2 matches 10 bases. This CDR3 is built from 16 residues. Unmatched junction bases numbered 3, after V lost 1 base and J lost 1 base. The germline V gene has CDR1 SGHRS and CDR2 YFSETQ.

As to this clone: The sample contains more than one DNA sequence encoding this CDR3. CDR3 loop: CASSVGTGPSYEQYF. The CDR3 DNA reads as TGTGCCAGCAGCGTAGGTACAGGTCCCTCCTACGAGCAGTACTTC. This sequence joins TRBV9 and TRBJ2-7; tentative D call: TRBD1 (5 bases). Germline CDR1 reads SGDLS; CDR2 reads YYNGEE. The CDR3 sequence is 15 residues long. V gave up 0 bases and J gave up 0 bases, with 10 bases separating them.

The chain employs TRBV27 and TRBJ1-2; 10 positions match TRBD1. The CDR3 is made up of 15 amino acids. Germline lookup yields CDR1 MNHEY and CDR2 SMNVEV (reference sequence). V trimming: 2 bases; J trimming: 4 bases; junction bases outside the gene matches: 4. For the CDR3, the DNA is TGTGCCAGCAGTTTAGGGACAGGGGTTGGCTATGGCTACACCTTC. Translating gives CASSLGTGVGYGYTF.

This clone was detected only once. The CDR3 loop is CASSPRDTYPTDTQYF. DNA of the CDR3: TGTGCCAGTAGTCCCAGGGACACTTATCCTACAGATACGCAGTATTTT. The chain uses TRBV19 and TRBJ2-3; D possibly corresponds to TRBD1 (6 bases). The CDR3 spans 16 residues. Germline CDR1 and CDR2: LNHDA and SQIVND (reference sequence). Trimming left V 5 bases short and J 3 bases short, with 18 bases between.

The chain links TRBV27 to TRBJ2-7; D unresolved. V dropped 5 bases and J dropped 7 bases, with 18 bases sitting between them. The germline V gene encodes CDR1 MNHEY and CDR2 SMNVEV (reference sequence). The CDR3 totals 14 residues. CDR3 residues: CASSPTPPLGEQYF. The CDR3 coding sequence is TGTGCCAGCAGTCCCACCCCCCCTCTGGGGGAGCAGTACTTC.

The CDR3 protein is CSVVPDTEAFF. CDR3 bases: TGCAGCGTAGTCCCTGACACTGAAGCTTTCTTT. The chain joins TRBV29-1 to TRBJ1-1; D not resolved. Germline loops: CDR1 SQVTM, CDR2 ANQGSEA. V was cut by 6 bases and J by 3 bases, with 8 bases left in between. The CDR3 length is 11 residues.

As concerns this clone: Other nucleotide sequences from this sample produce the same CDR3. The chain couples TRBV15 to TRBJ2-5; either TRBD1 or TRBD2 may fit D (5 bases each). The CDR3 runs to 14 residues. V gave up 1 base and J gave up 3 bases, with 9 bases separating them. CDR1 is LNHNV, CDR2 YYDKDF, per germline (reference sequence). This CDR3 is CATSRGGEEETQYF. CDR3 DNA: TGTGCCACCAGCAGAGGAGGGGAAGAAGAGACCCAGTACTTC.

The V call is TRBV9, the J call TRBJ2-7, with D tentatively TRBD1 or TRBD2 (5 bases each). V dropped 3 bases and J dropped 0 bases, with 13 bases sitting between them. The CDR3 contains 15 residues. Germline V gene data show CDR1 as SGDLS and CDR2 as YYNGEE. The CDR3 DNA reads as TGTGCCAGCAGCGCGAGGGGCAGGAGCTCCTACGAGCAGTACTTC. It encodes CASSARGRSSYEQYF.

This clone was found once. The rearrangement links TRBV21-1 to TRBJ1-4; TRBD1, the D gene given by the table, was not confirmed from the DNA. TRBV21-1 is termed a pseudogene. The CDR3 spans 15 residues. The CDR3 protein is CASSKETGVGEKLFF. The CDR3 nucleotides are TGTGCCAGCAGCAAAGAAACAGGGGTGGGTGAAAAACTGTTTTTT.